Shown below are 12 T cell receptor beta chains from a single sample sequenced in a study. TCRdb reanalysed the 5' RACE reads using MiXCR and keeps one entry per CDR3 protein. The repertoire holds a few hundred distinct CDR3 sequences, with approximately 12% as singletons. Sequencing used effector memory T cells from blood PBMCs. Subset of the sample: effector memory CD4+ T cells. These receptors all stem from a female donor with HIV.

The chain is built from TRBV7-6 and TRBJ2-4; 7 nucleotides match TRBD2. The CDR3 runs to 13 residues. Per germline, CDR1 SGHVS and CDR2 FNYEAQ. V shed 3 bases and J 7 bases; nucleotides not matched to a gene: 3. The CDR3 DNA reads TGTGCCAGCAGCTTCGACGGGGGGAACATTCAGTACTTC. Translated: CASSFDGGNIQYF.

This clonotype appeared a few times. The chain links TRBV15 to TRBJ2-5; no reliable D call. CDR3 size: 15 residues. V gave up 3 bases and J gave up 3 bases, with 14 bases separating them. Germline values: CDR1 LNHNV, CDR2 YYDKDF (reference sequence). The CDR3 DNA sequence: TGTGCCACCAGCAGCCTGGGCGCGGCCGAAGAGACCCAGTACTTC. It translates to CATSSLGAAEETQYF.

This clonotype was detected a few times. The chain employs TRBV12-3 or TRBV12-4 and TRBJ2-3, with 11 bases fitting TRBD2. Unmatched junction bases numbered 7, after V lost 6 bases and J lost 5 bases. The CDR3 covers 15 residues. This CDR3 is CASRVSGGAGDTQYF. As DNA, the CDR3 is TGTGCCAGCAGGGTTAGCGGGGGGGCCGGAGATACGCAGTATTTT.

This clonotype was counted a single time. The chain links TRBV5-1 to TRBJ1-2; D remains unclear. The CDR3 runs to 17 residues. The V end lost 0 bases, the J end lost 5 bases, and 20 bases lay between the germline ends. The germline gives CDR1 SGHRS, CDR2 YFSETQ. The CDR3 here is CASSLAPEGGPAYGYTF. The CDR3 nucleotides read TGCGCCAGCAGCTTGGCCCCGGAGGGAGGGCCCGCTTATGGCTACACCTTC.

The genes are TRBV6-5 and TRBJ1-2, with 10 bases identical to TRBD1. The CDR3 spans 16 residues. Germline assignment: CDR1 MNHEY and CDR2 SVGAGI. The V gene end was trimmed by 0 bases and the J gene end by 1 base; junction bases not matched to a gene: 2. The CDR3 region is CASSYSRTGGNYGYTF. CDR3 nucleotide sequence: TGTGCCAGCAGTTACTCGCGGACAGGGGGTAACTATGGCTACACCTTC.

The chain uses TRBV2 and TRBJ2-7; D may be TRBD1 (5 bases). Deletions cut 7 bases from V and 5 bases from J, with 15 bases between. Germline V gene data show CDR1 as SNHLY and CDR2 as FYNNEI. This CDR3 has 13 residues. CDR3 bases: TGTGCCAGCACCTGGACACATAGTCACGAGCAGTACGTC. It encodes CASTWTHSHEQYV.

This clonotype turned up a few times. The CDR3 nucleotides read TGTGCCAGCAGCCGGGACAGGGGCTTCCAAGAGACCCAGTACTTC. Translation: CASSRDRGFQETQYF. The chain combines TRBV27 with TRBJ2-5; 10 bases are shared with TRBD1. CDR3 length: 15 residues. Per the germline V gene, CDR1 is MNHEY and CDR2 is SMNVEV (reference sequence). Trimming took 6 bases from V and 1 from J; bases not matched to a gene: 5.

In this sample, this clonotype turned up a few times. The rearrangement joins TRBV18 to TRBJ2-2; 9 nucleotides align to TRBD1. V lost 0 bases and J lost 4; bases outside the gene matches: 6. The CDR3 spans 17 residues. CDR1 is KGHSH and CDR2 is LQKENI in the germline V gene. The CDR3 DNA reads TGTGCCAGCTCACCACCGAGAGGACAGGGGTCCACCGGGGAGCTGTTTTTT. Its translation: CASSPPRGQGSTGELFF. Complete variable domain (other parts from reference TRBV18 and TRBJ2-2): NAGVMQNPRHLVRRRGQEARLRCSPMKGHSHVYWYRQLPEEGLKFMVYLQKENIIDESGMPKERFSAEFPKEGPSILRIQQVVRGDSAAYFCASSPPRGQGSTGELFFGEGSRLTVL.

The chain links TRBV7-2 to TRBJ2-1; 8 bases map to TRBD2. This CDR3 has 14 amino acids. The trim removed 4 bases at V and 7 bases at J, leaving 6 bases unmatched. The germline gives CDR1 SGHTA, CDR2 FQGNSA. The CDR3 DNA is TGTGCCAGCAGCTCCGGGGGGGCCGGGAATGAGCAGTTCTTC. This sequence encodes CASSSGGAGNEQFF.

This clonotype counts as large. The V and J genes are TRBV10-3 and TRBJ1-1, with TRBD1 matching 9 bases. This CDR3 comprises 15 residues. Germline values: CDR1 ENHRY, CDR2 SYGVKD. Unmatched junction bases numbered 10, after V lost 7 bases and J lost 4 bases. CDR3 protein: CAITRQGGESTEAFF. The CDR3 DNA is TGTGCCATCACCAGACAGGGGGGGGAGAGCACTGAAGCTTTCTTT.

This clonotype came up a few times. The J gene is TRBJ2-7, the V gene TRBV7-2; 8 positions match TRBD2. The CDR3 runs to 13 residues. Per the germline V gene, CDR1 is SGHTA and CDR2 is FQGNSA. The ends lost 4 bases at V and 5 bases at J; junction bases unmatched: 4. The chain's CDR3 is CASSSLAGNEQYF. The CDR3 nucleotides are TGTGCCAGCAGCTCATTAGCGGGAAACGAGCAGTACTTC.

This clonotype was observed a handful of times. The J gene is TRBJ2-7, the V gene TRBV10-3; 7 positions agree with TRBD1. Germline V gives CDR1 ENHRY, CDR2 SYGVKD. The CDR3 extends over 14 amino acids. V trimming: 10 bases; J trimming: 0 bases; junction bases outside the gene matches: 9. The CDR3 region is CASRPGQSSYEQYF. The DNA of the CDR3 is TGTGCCAGCCGGCCGGGACAGAGCTCCTACGAGCAGTACTTC.